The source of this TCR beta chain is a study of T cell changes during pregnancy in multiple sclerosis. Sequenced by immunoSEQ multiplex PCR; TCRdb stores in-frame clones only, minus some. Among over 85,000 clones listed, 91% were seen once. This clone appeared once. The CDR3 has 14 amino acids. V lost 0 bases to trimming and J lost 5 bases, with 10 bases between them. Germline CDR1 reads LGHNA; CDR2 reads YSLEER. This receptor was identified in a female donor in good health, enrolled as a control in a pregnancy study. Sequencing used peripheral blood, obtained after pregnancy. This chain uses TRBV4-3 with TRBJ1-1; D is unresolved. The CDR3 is CASSQEGSWTEAFF. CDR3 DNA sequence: TGCGCCAGCAGCCAAGAGGGTAGCTGGACTGAAGCTTTCTTT.